This T cell receptor (beta chain) is from a study of OX40 agonist ivuxolimab in advanced cancers. Study observations and caveats: Antigen specificity was not determined for the expanded peripheral T cells. By week 6 at 0.1 to 3.0 mg/kg, blood CD4+ and CD8+ T cells had expanded clonally.

In regard to this clone: Antigen: not known.

Trimming pared 3 bases from V and 7 bases from J, leaving 15 bases between. The germline gives CDR1 MNHNS, CDR2 SASEGT. The CDR3 runs 14 residues. Only in-frame clones appear in the TCRdb table, and some are missing; sequencing was by immunoSEQ multiplex PCR. Among some 66,000 clones listed, around 73% were seen once. The receptor's source is an adult with an advanced solid tumor such as melanoma, head and neck, liver or kidney cancer. The V call is TRBV6-1, the J call TRBJ1-2; tentative D call: TRBD1 (6 bases). The sample here was CD4+ or CD8+ T cells sorted from blood, taken in a trial of the OX40 agonist ivuxolimab. In DNA, the CDR3 is TGTGCCAGCAGTGACCCACAGGGCTGGGGTGGCTACACCTTC. This sequence encodes CASSDPQGWGGYTF.